The present T cell receptor (beta chain) was sequenced within a study of CD8 T cells in ankylosing spondylitis. This clonotype has at least ten counts. Its antigen remains unknown. Trimming cost V 4 bases and J 0 bases; bases outside gene matches: 5. This CDR3 contains 16 residues. Germline V lookup: CDR1 LGHNA, CDR2 YNFKEQ. Study outcomes and limitations: Ankylosing spondylitis blood appeared to carry a characteristic TCR beta motif of 7 or 8 highly homologous variants.

TCRdb redid the calling of the 5' RACE reads with MiXCR, one entry per CDR3 protein. This sample carries about 540,000 distinct CDR3 sequences, over 9.5% of them seen once, and the ten largest clones take around 7%. The sequenced material came from blood, either unsorted or a sorted T cell fraction (not recorded which). This chain links TRBV4-2 with TRBJ2-1, with TRBD2 matching over 8 bases. The receptor was isolated from a male donor with ankylosing spondylitis. CDR3 bases: TGTGCCAGCAGCCCCACTAGCGGCATCTCCTACAATGAGCAGTTCTTC. Translated, it gives CASSPTSGISYNEQFF.